This TCR beta chain originates from a study of vaccination and CD4 T cells after COVID-19. Turning to the study itself: The stimulus for the cells was overlapping spike peptides derived from SARS-CoV-2, HCoV-NL63, HCoV-OC43 and HCoV-229E.

On this clonotype: Its cognate antigen is unknown.

Specified treatment: approximately 10-day PBMC culture with coronavirus spike peptide pools or control peptides (ViraFEST assay). The CDR3 extends over 14 amino acids. With 2 bases removed from V and 5 bases from J, the gap between germline ends came to 13 bases. The germline V gene has CDR1 SGHRS and CDR2 YFSETQ. Researchers used the Oncomine TCR Beta short-read assay to sequence DNA from cultured CD4+ T cells. One entry per CDR3 protein results from TCRdb running MiXCR on the PCR reads. The table lists 16,000 or so distinct CDR3 sequences, approximately 50% of them singletons. This chain uses TRBV5-1 with TRBJ1-1; D perhaps matches TRBD1 (6 bases). Sequenced material: CD4+ T cells from blood, cultured in vitro. The TCR sequence derives from a human donor who had recovered from COVID-19. This chain's CDR3 is CASSFEQGSTEAFF. The CDR3 nucleotides are TGCGCCAGCAGCTTCGAACAGGGTTCGACTGAAGCTTTCTTT.